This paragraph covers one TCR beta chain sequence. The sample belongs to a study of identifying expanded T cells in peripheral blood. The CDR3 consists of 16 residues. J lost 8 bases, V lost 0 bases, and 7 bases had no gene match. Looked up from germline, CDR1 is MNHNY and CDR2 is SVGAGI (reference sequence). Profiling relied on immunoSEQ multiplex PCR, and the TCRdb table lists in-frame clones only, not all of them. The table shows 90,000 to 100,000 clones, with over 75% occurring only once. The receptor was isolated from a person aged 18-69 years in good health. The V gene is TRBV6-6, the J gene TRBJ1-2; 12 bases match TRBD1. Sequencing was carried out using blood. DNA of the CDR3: TGTGCCAGCAGTTACTCCTACGGGACAGGGGGCGGAGGCTACACCTTC. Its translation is CASSYSYGTGGGGYTF.